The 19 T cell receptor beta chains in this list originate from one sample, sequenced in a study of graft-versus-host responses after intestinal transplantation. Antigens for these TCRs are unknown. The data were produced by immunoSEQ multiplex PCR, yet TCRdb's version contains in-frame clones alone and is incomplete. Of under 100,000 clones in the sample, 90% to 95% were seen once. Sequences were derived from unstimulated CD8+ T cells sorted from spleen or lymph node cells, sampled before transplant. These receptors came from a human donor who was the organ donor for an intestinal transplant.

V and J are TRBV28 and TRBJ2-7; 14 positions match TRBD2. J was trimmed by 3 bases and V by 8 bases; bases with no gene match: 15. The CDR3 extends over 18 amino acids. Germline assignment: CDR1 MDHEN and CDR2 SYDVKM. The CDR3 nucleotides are TGTGCCAGCGGCTCCGGGGGACTAGCGGGAGCCCATCACTACGAGCAGTACTTC. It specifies CASGSGGLAGAHHYEQYF. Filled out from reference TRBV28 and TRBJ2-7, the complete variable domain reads DVKVTQSSRYLVKRTGEKVFLECVQDMDHENMFWYRQDPGLGLRLIYFSYDVKMKEKGDIPEGYSVSREKKERFSLILESASTNQTSMYLCASGSGGLAGAHHYEQYFGPGTRLTVT.

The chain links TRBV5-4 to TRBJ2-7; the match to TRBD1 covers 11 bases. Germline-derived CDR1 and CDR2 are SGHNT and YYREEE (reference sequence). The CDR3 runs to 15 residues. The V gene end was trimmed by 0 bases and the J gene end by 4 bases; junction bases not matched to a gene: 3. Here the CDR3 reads CASSLGTGGGYEQYF. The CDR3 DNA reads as TGTGCCAGCAGCTTGGGGACAGGGGGCGGGTACGAGCAGTACTTC.

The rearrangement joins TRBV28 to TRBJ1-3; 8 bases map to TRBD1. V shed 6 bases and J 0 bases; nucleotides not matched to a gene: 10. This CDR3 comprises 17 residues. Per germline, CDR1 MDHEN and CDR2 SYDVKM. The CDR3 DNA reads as TGTGCCAGCAGCCCGGGACAGGACCTTTCCTCTGGAAACACCATATATTTT. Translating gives CASSPGQDLSSGNTIYF.

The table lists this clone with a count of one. The CDR3 region is CASSIDMECNEQFF. The CDR3, as DNA: TGTGCCAGTAGTATAGATATGGAGTGCAATGAGCAGTTCTTC. V is TRBV19 and J is TRBJ2-1, with unresolved D. Germline-derived CDR1 and CDR2 are LNHDA and SQIVND (reference sequence). The CDR3 loop spans 14 amino acids. V shed 0 bases and J shed 6 bases, with 9 bases lying between them.

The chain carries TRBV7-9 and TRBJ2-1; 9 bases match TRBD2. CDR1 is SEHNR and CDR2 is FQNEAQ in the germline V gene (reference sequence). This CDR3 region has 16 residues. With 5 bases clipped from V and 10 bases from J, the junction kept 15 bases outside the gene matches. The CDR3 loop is CASSPPASGRPPEQFF. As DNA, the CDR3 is TGTGCCAGCAGCCCGCCCGCGAGCGGGAGGCCCCCCGAGCAGTTCTTC.

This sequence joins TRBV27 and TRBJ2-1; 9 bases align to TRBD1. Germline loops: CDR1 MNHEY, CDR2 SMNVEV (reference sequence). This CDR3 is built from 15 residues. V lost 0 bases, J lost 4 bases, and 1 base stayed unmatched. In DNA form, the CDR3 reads TGTGCCAGCAGTTTATCGACAGGGGGGTACAATGAGCAGTTCTTC. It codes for CASSLSTGGYNEQFF.

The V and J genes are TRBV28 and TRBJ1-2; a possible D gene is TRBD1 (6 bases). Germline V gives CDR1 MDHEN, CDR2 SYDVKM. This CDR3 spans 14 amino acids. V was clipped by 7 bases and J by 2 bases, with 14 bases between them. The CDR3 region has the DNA TGTGCCAGCACAGGGGAACAAATAAACTATGGCTACACCTTC. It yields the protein CASTGEQINYGYTF.

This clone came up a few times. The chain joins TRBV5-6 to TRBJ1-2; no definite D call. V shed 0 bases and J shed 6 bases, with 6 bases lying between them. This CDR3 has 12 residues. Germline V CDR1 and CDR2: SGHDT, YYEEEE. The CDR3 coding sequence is TGTGCCAGCAGCTTGGATCTCGATGGCTACACCTTC. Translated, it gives CASSLDLDGYTF.

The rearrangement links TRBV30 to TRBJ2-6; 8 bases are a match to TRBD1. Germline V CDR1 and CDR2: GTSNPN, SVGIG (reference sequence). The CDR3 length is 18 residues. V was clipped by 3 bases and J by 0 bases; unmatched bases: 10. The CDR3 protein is CAWSLDRADFSGANVLTF. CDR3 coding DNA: TGTGCCTGGAGCTTGGACAGGGCCGACTTCTCTGGGGCCAACGTCCTGACTTTC.

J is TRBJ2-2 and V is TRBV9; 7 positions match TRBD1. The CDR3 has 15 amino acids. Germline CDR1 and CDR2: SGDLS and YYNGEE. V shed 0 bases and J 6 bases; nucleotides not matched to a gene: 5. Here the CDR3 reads CASSVGQGWAGELFF. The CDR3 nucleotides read TGTGCCAGCAGCGTAGGACAGGGATGGGCCGGGGAGCTGTTTTTT.

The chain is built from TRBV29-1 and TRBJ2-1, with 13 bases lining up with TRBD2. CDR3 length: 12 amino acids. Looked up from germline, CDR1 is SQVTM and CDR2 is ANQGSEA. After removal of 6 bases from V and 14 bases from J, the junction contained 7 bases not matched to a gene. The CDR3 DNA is TGCAGCGTCCTTGGACTAGCGGGAGTTAAGTTCTTC. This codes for CSVLGLAGVKFF.

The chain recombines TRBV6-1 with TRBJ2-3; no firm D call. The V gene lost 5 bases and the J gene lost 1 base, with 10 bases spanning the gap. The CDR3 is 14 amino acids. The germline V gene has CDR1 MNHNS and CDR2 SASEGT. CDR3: CASSRLRGTDTQYF. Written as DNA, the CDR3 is TGTGCCAGCAGTCGACTCCGGGGCACAGATACGCAGTATTTT.

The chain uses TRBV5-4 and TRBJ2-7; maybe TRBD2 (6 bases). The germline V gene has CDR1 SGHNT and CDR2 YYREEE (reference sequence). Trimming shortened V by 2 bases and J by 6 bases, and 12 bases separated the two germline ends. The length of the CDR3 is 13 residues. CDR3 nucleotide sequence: TGTGCCAGCAGCTTCGGGGGACCAGCCGAGCAGTACTTC. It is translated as CASSFGGPAEQYF.

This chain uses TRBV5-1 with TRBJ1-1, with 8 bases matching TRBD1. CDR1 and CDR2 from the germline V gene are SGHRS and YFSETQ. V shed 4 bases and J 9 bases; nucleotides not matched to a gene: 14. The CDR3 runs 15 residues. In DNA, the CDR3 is TGCGCCAGCAGCCCCGACCGGGACAGGCTATTGAAAGCTTTCTTT. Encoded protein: CASSPDRDRLLKAFF.

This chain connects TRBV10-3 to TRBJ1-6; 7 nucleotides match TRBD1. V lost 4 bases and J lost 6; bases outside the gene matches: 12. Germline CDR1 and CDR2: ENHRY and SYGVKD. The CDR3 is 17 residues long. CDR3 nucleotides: TGTGCCATCAGTGGGGCTTACCCCGGGACAGCTAATTCACCCCTCCACTTT. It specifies CAISGAYPGTANSPLHF.

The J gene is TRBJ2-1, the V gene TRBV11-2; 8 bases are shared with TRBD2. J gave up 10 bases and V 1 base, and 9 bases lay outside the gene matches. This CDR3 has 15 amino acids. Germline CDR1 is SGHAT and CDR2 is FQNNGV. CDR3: CASSLGTSLNREQFF. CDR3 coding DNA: TGTGCCAGCAGCTTAGGGACTAGCCTGAATCGAGAGCAGTTCTTC.

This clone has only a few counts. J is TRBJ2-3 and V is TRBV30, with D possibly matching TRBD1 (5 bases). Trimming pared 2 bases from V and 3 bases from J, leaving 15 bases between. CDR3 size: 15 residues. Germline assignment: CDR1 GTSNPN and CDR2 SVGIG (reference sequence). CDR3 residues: CAWSTWQGRTDTQYF. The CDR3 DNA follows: TGTGCCTGGAGTACATGGCAGGGTAGGACAGATACGCAGTATTTT. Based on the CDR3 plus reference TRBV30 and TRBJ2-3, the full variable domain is SQTIHQWPATLVQPVGSPLSLECTVEGTSNPNLYWYRQAAGRGLQLLFYSVGIGQISSEVPQNLSASRPQDRQFILSSKKLLLSDSGFYLCAWSTWQGRTDTQYFGPGTRLTVL.

The CDR3 DNA sequence: TGTGCCAGCAGTTTTTTCATGAACACTGAAGCTTTCTTT. Protein: CASSFFMNTEAFF. The chain links TRBV6-5 to TRBJ1-1; D unclear. The CDR3 contains 13 residues. Per germline, CDR1 MNHEY and CDR2 SVGAGI. With 4 bases removed from V and 0 bases from J, the gap between germline ends came to 6 bases.

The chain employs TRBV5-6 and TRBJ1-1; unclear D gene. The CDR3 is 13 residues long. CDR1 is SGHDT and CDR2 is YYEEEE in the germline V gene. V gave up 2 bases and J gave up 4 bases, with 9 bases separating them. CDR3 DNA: TGTGCCAGCAGCTTCCGGTCGGGCACTGAAGCTTTCTTT. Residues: CASSFRSGTEAFF. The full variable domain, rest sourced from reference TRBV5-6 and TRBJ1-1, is DAGVTQSPTHLIKTRGQQVTLRCSPKSGHDTVSWYQQALGQGPQFIFQYYEEEERQRGNFPDRFSGHQFPNYSSELNVNALLLGDSALYLCASSFRSGTEAFFGQGTRLTVV.